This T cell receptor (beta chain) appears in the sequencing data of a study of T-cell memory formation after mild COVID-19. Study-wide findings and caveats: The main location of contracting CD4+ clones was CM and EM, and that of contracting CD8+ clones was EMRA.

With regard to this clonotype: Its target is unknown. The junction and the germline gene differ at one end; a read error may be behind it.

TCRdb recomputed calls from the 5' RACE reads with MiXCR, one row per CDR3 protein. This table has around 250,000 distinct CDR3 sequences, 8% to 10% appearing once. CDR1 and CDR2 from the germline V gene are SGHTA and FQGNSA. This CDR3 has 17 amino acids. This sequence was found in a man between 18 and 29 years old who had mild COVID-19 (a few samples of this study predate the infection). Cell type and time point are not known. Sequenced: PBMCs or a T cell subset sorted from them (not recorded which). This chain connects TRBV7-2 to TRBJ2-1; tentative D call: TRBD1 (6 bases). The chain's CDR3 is CASSSPGVGANYDEQFF. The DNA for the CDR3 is TGTGCCAGCAGCTCCCCTGGAGTGGGGGCTAACTACGATGAGCAGTTCTTC.